Listed here is a single T cell receptor beta chain. Its cognate antigen is unknown. The data were taken from a study of blood T cells in healthy people across ages. General observations from the study: Getting older went along with TCR beta diversity per million T cells dropping roughly linearly. More naive CD4+ cells and higher diversity marked long-lived donors relative to aged donors.

Next came a second PCR, run for about 6 to 12 cycles, which used a sample-barcoded 5' primer along with a J-beta primer mix. Via MiXCR, TCRdb re-called the 5' RACE reads, giving one row per CDR3 protein. The data hold 1.5 million to 2 million distinct CDR3 sequences, with roughly two fifths observed a single time. Ranging in age from about 6 to 100, the donors were healthy Caucasian individuals from Russia. For every donor, a draw yielded 7.5 to 10 milliliters of peripheral blood. The V end was cut by 5 bases, the J end by 2 bases, with 18 bases between. Germline CDR1 is DFQATT and CDR2 is SNEGSKA (reference sequence). This CDR3 region has 15 residues.

Sequencing was carried out using blood. The chain recombines TRBV20-1 with TRBJ2-5; TRBD2 is a possible D gene (6 bases). This TCR was recovered from a human donor in good health. This CDR3 is CSAGPTRGRQETQYF. DNA of the CDR3: TGCAGTGCTGGACCGACTAGGGGCCGACAAGAGACCCAGTACTTC.